One sample yielded the 22 T cell receptor beta chains listed below, sequenced in a study of shared clonotypes between healthy human individuals. The data were produced by immunoSEQ multiplex PCR, yet TCRdb's version contains in-frame clones alone and is incomplete. The sample has 850,000 to 1,200,000 clones, around 76% seen once. Sequenced material: memory CD4+ T cells sorted from blood. The subset was: CD45RA-negative fraction. These receptors came from a man in his late teens or twenties in good health.

CDR3: CASSEKAPGPTYEQYF. As DNA, the CDR3 is TGTGCCAGCAGCGAGAAAGCCCCGGGACCTACCTACGAGCAGTACTTC. V usage is TRBV7-9 and J usage is TRBJ2-7; possibly TRBD1 or TRBD2 for D (5 bases each). The V end lost 5 bases, the J end lost 2 bases, and 19 bases lay between the germline ends. CDR1 is SEHNR and CDR2 is FQNEAQ in the germline V gene (reference sequence). The CDR3 length is 16 residues.

The chain uses TRBV5-5 and TRBJ2-5; unclear D gene. V was pared by 2 bases and J by 0 bases, with 5 bases between. CDR1 is SGHKS, CDR2 YYEKEE, per germline (reference sequence). The CDR3 extends over 13 amino acids. The CDR3 DNA reads as TGTGCCAGCAGCTTATTGTACCAAGAGACCCAGTACTTC. Protein sequence: CASSLLYQETQYF. The full variable domain, in which reference TRBV5-5 and TRBJ2-5 provide the parts outside the CDR3, is DAGVTQSPTHLIKTRGQQVTLRCSPISGHKSVSWYQQVLGQGPQFIFQYYEKEERGRGNFPDRFSARQFPNYSSELNVNALLLGDSALYLCASSLLYQETQYFGPGTRLLVL.

The rearrangement links TRBV6-1 to TRBJ2-4; TRBD2 matches at 8 bases. Trimming at V came to 6 bases and at J to 8 bases, leaving 9 bases not matched to a gene. The CDR3 runs to 14 residues. CDR1 is MNHNS, CDR2 SASEGT, per germline. CDR3 region: CASSVAASGHIQYF. CDR3 bases: TGTGCCAGCAGCGTCGCAGCTAGCGGGCACATTCAGTACTTC.

This chain joins TRBV2 and TRBJ1-3, with D unresolved. The CDR3 runs 14 residues. Germline loops: CDR1 SNHLY, CDR2 FYNNEI. V was clipped by 6 bases and J by 0 bases, with 9 bases between them. The CDR3 loop is CASSPTDSGNTIYF. The DNA of the CDR3 is TGTGCCAGCAGCCCCACGGACTCTGGAAACACCATATATTTT.

V is TRBV6-6 and J is TRBJ1-1; TRBD1 might be the D (5 bases). Per germline, CDR1 MNHNY and CDR2 SVGAGI (reference sequence). V lost 8 bases to trimming and J lost 0 bases, with 7 bases between them. The CDR3 consists of 12 residues. Written as DNA, the CDR3 is TGTGCCAGCGGAGGGGTGAACACTGAAGCTTTCTTT. Residues: CASGGVNTEAFF.

There are many counts of this clone. The chain combines TRBV5-1 with TRBJ2-1, with 7 bases matching TRBD1. V lost 0 bases to trimming and J lost 5 bases; unmatched junction nucleotides: 5. The length of the CDR3 is 15 residues. Germline V gene data show CDR1 as SGHRS and CDR2 as YFSETQ. The DNA for the CDR3 is TGCGCCAGCAGCTTGGAAGGGGGCGTCCACAATGAGCAGTTCTTC. It translates to CASSLEGGVHNEQFF.

The chain carries TRBV6-5 and TRBJ1-5; 7 bases are a match to TRBD1. V was clipped by 4 bases and J by 7 bases; unmatched bases: 4. The CDR3 is made up of 13 amino acids. The germline V gene encodes CDR1 MNHEY and CDR2 SVGAGI. The CDR3 is CASSSRGQQPQHF. In DNA form, the CDR3 reads TGTGCCAGCAGTTCGAGGGGGCAGCAGCCCCAGCATTTT.

This sequence joins TRBV27 and TRBJ2-5, with TRBD2 identical over 8 bases. The CDR3 spans 15 residues. Germline V gene data show CDR1 as MNHEY and CDR2 as SMNVEV (reference sequence). V dropped 2 bases and J dropped 4; count of bases not matched to a gene: 6. Here the CDR3 DNA reads TGTGCCAGCAGTTTAGCGGGGGGCCCCGGAGAGACCCAGTACTTC. Amino acids: CASSLAGGPGETQYF.

The J gene is TRBJ2-1, the V gene TRBV5-4; D tentatively reads TRBD1 or TRBD2 (5 bases each). V lost 1 base, J lost 4 bases, and 9 bases lay in between. This CDR3 spans 14 amino acids. Germline assignment: CDR1 SGHNT and CDR2 YYREEE (reference sequence). CDR3 protein: CASSLRGHYNEQFF. The CDR3 DNA reads as TGTGCCAGCAGCTTGCGGGGCCATTACAATGAGCAGTTCTTC.

This clone was observed a single time. CDR3 bases: TGTGCCTGGAGTGTAGGTTTGGGACAGGGGGCACAGGGCTACACCTTC. Encoded protein: CAWSVGLGQGAQGYTF. The V and J genes are TRBV30 and TRBJ1-2, with TRBD1 matching over 12 bases. Germline trimming cut 0 bases from V and 8 bases from J; bases unmatched to any gene: 10. Germline CDR1 and CDR2: GTSNPN and SVGIG (reference sequence). The CDR3 length is 16 residues.

The gene calls are TRBV29-1 and TRBJ1-5, with TRBD1 identical over 12 bases. CDR1 and CDR2 (germline): SQVTM, ANQGSEA. CDR3 length: 15 residues. Germline trimming cut 4 bases from V and 6 bases from J; bases unmatched to any gene: 7. The CDR3 bases are TGCAGCGTTGTTCAGGGACAGGGGGCTAGTCAGCCCCAGCATTTT. This codes for CSVVQGQGASQPQHF.

The chain uses TRBV2 and TRBJ1-3, with D perhaps matching TRBD1 (6 bases). V gave up 6 bases and J gave up 0 bases, with 12 bases separating them. The CDR3 totals 15 residues. The germline CDR1 and CDR2 sequences are SNHLY and FYNNEI. CDR3 sequence reads: CASRNTGSSGNTIYF. CDR3 DNA: TGTGCCAGCAGAAATACAGGGAGCTCTGGAAACACCATATATTTT.

V and J are TRBV19 and TRBJ2-7, with TRBD1 matching 9 bases. The CDR3 sequence is 15 residues long. V lost 7 bases to trimming and J lost 3 bases; unmatched junction nucleotides: 10. Germline V gene data show CDR1 as LNHDA and CDR2 as SQIVND (reference sequence). The CDR3 region is CASNPGQGYIYEQYF. CDR3 DNA: TGTGCCAGTAATCCGGGACAGGGTTATATCTACGAGCAGTACTTC.

The chain couples TRBV4-1 to TRBJ2-3; 9 bases are shared with TRBD2. CDR1 MGHRA and CDR2 YSYEKL come from the germline V gene. The CDR3 spans 20 residues. The V segment lost 0 bases and the J segment 0 bases; nucleotides outside the gene matches: 13. The CDR3 nucleotides are TGCGCCAGCAGCCAAGAAAGCCAAGCGGGGGGCCCTCCTAGCACAGATACGCAGTATTTT. It yields the protein CASSQESQAGGPPSTDTQYF.

There are a few counts of this clone. The V call is TRBV27, the J call TRBJ2-6, with 8 positions matching TRBD1. Germline V gives CDR1 MNHEY, CDR2 SMNVEV (reference sequence). The CDR3 totals 17 residues. The V gene end was trimmed by 5 bases and the J gene end by 0 bases; junction bases not matched to a gene: 6. The chain's CDR3 is CASSRGTGFSGANVLTF. The CDR3 DNA reads TGTGCCAGCAGTCGCGGGACAGGCTTCTCTGGGGCCAACGTCCTGACTTTC.

About this clone itself: A single base is all that separates this from a far larger clone, so a read error is likely. Other DNA sequences in the sample encode the same CDR3. The rearrangement uses TRBV5-1 and TRBJ2-3; 7 bases match TRBD1. This CDR3 has 14 amino acids. Germline V gene sequence: CDR1 SGHRS, CDR2 YFSETQ. Here the CDR3 DNA reads TGCGCCAGCAGCCCGGGACAGAGCACTGATACGCAGTATTTT. This gives the protein CASSPGQSTDTQYF. The full variable domain, in which reference TRBV5-1 and TRBJ2-3 provide the parts outside the CDR3, is KAGVTQTPRYLIKTRGQQVTLSCSPISGHRSVSWYQQTPGQGLQFLFEYFSETQRNKGNFPGRFSGRQFSNSRSEMNVSTLELGDSALYLCASSPGQSTDTQYFGPGTRLTVL.

The chain recombines TRBV5-1 with TRBJ1-2; tentative D call: TRBD1 (6 bases). Trimming removed 4 bases at V and 0 bases at J, with 10 bases between. CDR1 and CDR2 (germline): SGHRS, YFSETQ. The CDR3 is 14 residues long. The CDR3 sequence: CASSTTGANYGYTF. CDR3 bases: TGCGCCAGCAGCACGACAGGTGCTAACTATGGCTACACCTTC.

The gene calls are TRBV28 and TRBJ2-5; D remains unclear. The J call may be mistaken, given a closer DNA end match to TRBJ2-7. The germline V gene encodes CDR1 MDHEN and CDR2 SYDVKM. The CDR3 has 12 residues. CDR3 DNA sequence: TGTGCCAGCAAAGGGCTTTACGGCGAGCAGTACTTC. It codes for CASKGLYGEQYF.

In the case of this clone: Other DNA variants within this sample encode the same CDR3. This rearrangement joins TRBV10-3 to TRBJ2-3, with D uncertain. The V gene's germline CDR1 is ENHRY and CDR2 SYGVKD. The CDR3 is 12 amino acids. Trimming stripped 3 bases from V and 4 bases from J, with 5 bases between. The CDR3: CAISEVADTQYF. The CDR3 DNA follows: TGTGCCATCAGTGAAGTAGCAGATACGCAGTATTTT.

The chain couples TRBV11-3 to TRBJ2-5; 10 bases align to TRBD2. Trimming removed 5 bases from V and 4 bases from J; junction bases left unmatched: 10. Germline V lookup: CDR1 SGHNT, CDR2 YENEEA. CDR3 size: 16 residues. DNA for the CDR3: TGTGCCAGCAGCCTAGGGGCTAGCGGGGGTCGAGAGACCCAGTACTTC. Its protein product is CASSLGASGGRETQYF.

Turning to this clone: Other DNA sequences in this specimen translate into the identical CDR3. This chain links TRBV25-1 with TRBJ2-3; no firm D call. The CDR3 sequence is 12 residues long. Between the trimmed V and J ends, which lost 4 bases and 0 bases, there was a span of 2 bases. Germline CDR1 MGHDK, CDR2 SYGVNS. DNA of the CDR3: TGTGCCAGCAGTGGTAGCACAGATACGCAGTATTTT. Amino acid sequence: CASSGSTDTQYF.

With respect to this clone: The sample has other DNA sequences that encode this CDR3 too. The genes are TRBV19 and TRBJ2-6, with 8 bases matching TRBD1. This CDR3 is built from 16 residues. Germline V gene data show CDR1 as LNHDA and CDR2 as SQIVND (reference sequence). J was trimmed by 1 base and V by 8 bases; bases with no gene match: 7. The CDR3 bases are TGTGCCAGTTCCACGGGACAGGCATCTGGGGCCAACGTCCTGACTTTC. This codes for CASSTGQASGANVLTF.